The next 28 T cell receptor beta chains were all read from a single sample in a study of T cell clonality in common variable immunodeficiency. Clones were sequenced by immunoSEQ multiplex PCR, and TCRdb holds only the in-frame ones, with some missing. Altogether under 40,000 clones were found in the sample, and no singletons occur. Sequencing used peripheral blood mononuclear cells. Every receptor here comes from a person between 18 and 75 years old in good health.

This clone came up many times. The missing CDR3 end, 3 residues past where the read stops, is filled in from the germline J gene. The V gene is TRBV12-3 or TRBV12-4, the J gene TRBJ2-2, with D perhaps TRBD2 (5 bases). The CDR3 totals 14 residues. V was pared by 6 bases and J by 5 bases, with 13 bases between. CDR3 DNA (partial): TGTGCCAGCAGCAAAACTAGTCCGACCGGGGAG. Its protein product is CASSKTSPTGE. The full CDR3 is CASSKTSPTGELFF.

The sample holds many counts of this clone. Partial CDR3 DNA: TGTGCCATCAATCCCGGGACAGGGGTGGATACG. Protein: CAINPGTGVDT. The CDR3 as a whole reads CAINPGTGVDTQYF. The chain has TRBV10-3 and TRBJ2-3; 10 nucleotides line up with TRBD1. The read ends 3 residues shy of where the CDR3 ends; the end is completed using the germline J gene. The CDR3 is made up of 14 amino acids. Germline V gene sequence: CDR1 ENHRY, CDR2 SYGVKD. V lost 7 bases, J lost 6 bases, and 7 bases stayed unmatched.

This clone was seen at least ten times. The CDR3 is cut off 3 residues early in the read; its end comes from the germline J gene. This sequence joins TRBV14 and TRBJ2-2; no clear D. CDR3 length: 15 residues. In germline, CDR1 is SGHDN, CDR2 FVKESK. V was cut by 4 bases and J by 1 base, with 10 bases left in between. CDR3 DNA, as far as it was read: TGTGCCAGCAGCCTACTTCTAGGGAACACCGGGGAG. Amino acids: CASSLLLGNTGE. The CDR3 in full is CASSLLLGNTGELFF.

This clone was recorded many times. The DNA ends 3 residues before the CDR3 does, and the rest of the CDR3 is filled in from the germline J gene. V gene TRBV20-1 combines with J gene TRBJ1-5; 7 nucleotides match TRBD1. CDR3 length: 15 amino acids. Unmatched junction bases numbered 17, after V lost 6 bases and J lost 9 bases. Germline CDR1 and CDR2: DFQATT and SNEGSKA (reference sequence). The CDR3 sequence: CSAPRGTAMGGPQHF. Incomplete CDR3 DNA: TGCAGTGCGCCCCGGGGGACAGCAATGGGTGGGCCC.

This clone was observed at least ten times. The read comes to an end 3 residues before the CDR3 does, leaving the germline J gene to fill in the end. This rearrangement joins TRBV11-2 to TRBJ2-5; 10 positions agree with TRBD2. V shed 5 bases and J 4 bases; nucleotides not matched to a gene: 4. The CDR3 covers 14 residues. Germline-derived CDR1 and CDR2 are SGHAT and FQNNGV. Partial CDR3 DNA: TGTGCCAGCAGCCCAAGACTAGCGGGAGAGACC. Translated: CASSPRLAGET. The full-length CDR3 reads as CASSPRLAGETQYF.

This clone was seen at least ten times. The read gets to within 3 residues of the CDR3 end, and the germline J gene fills in the rest. The chain recombines TRBV5-4 with TRBJ2-7; possible D gene TRBD1, 5 bases. In germline, CDR1 is SGHNT, CDR2 YYREEE (reference sequence). The V gene lost 2 bases and the J gene lost 6 bases, with 15 bases spanning the gap. The CDR3 spans 14 residues. CDR3 residues: CASSFETEGREQYF. Partial CDR3 DNA: TGTGCCAGCAGCTTTGAGACAGAAGGACGCGAG.

In this sample, this clone turned up many times. The read halts 3 residues ahead of the CDR3 end, with the missing end drawn from the germline J gene. The V call is TRBV18, the J call TRBJ2-7; D remains ambiguous. The V gene's germline CDR1 is KGHSH and CDR2 LQKENI. This CDR3 is built from 13 residues. Trimming pared 1 base from V and 3 bases from J, leaving 7 bases between. The CDR3 is CASSPRAGYEQYF. CDR3 bases read: TGTGCCAGCTCACCACGTGCCGGCTACGAG.

This clone was counted ten times or more. From the germline J gene comes the end of the CDR3, since the read stops 3 residues before it. The chain has TRBV12-3 or TRBV12-4 and TRBJ2-3, with 13 bases that match TRBD2. CDR3 length: 17 residues. The V and J ends lost 3 bases and 2 bases, in that order; junction bases with no gene match: 5. CDR3 region: CASSFRGLAGATDTQYF. CDR3 DNA, as far as it was read: TGTGCCAGCAGTTTTCGAGGACTAGCGGGGGCCACAGATACG.

This clone was seen at least ten times. The read comes to an end 3 residues before the CDR3 does, leaving the germline J gene to fill in the end. The V gene is TRBV20-1, the J gene TRBJ2-3; no definite D call. Germline CDR1 DFQATT, CDR2 SNEGSKA (reference sequence). The germline V and J ends were trimmed by 3 bases and 0 bases, with 10 bases remaining between them. The CDR3 is 14 residues long. The CDR3 bases that were read are TGCAGTGCTAGTCTGCAGTTTAGCACAGATACG. It specifies CSASLQFSTDT. The whole CDR3 protein is CSASLQFSTDTQYF.

This clone appeared many times. The sequenced part of the CDR3 DNA is TGCAGCGTTGTGGCCGAGAACACTGAA. It encodes CSVVAENTE. The whole CDR3 reads CSVVAENTEAFF. The V and J genes are TRBV29-1 and TRBJ1-1; no reliable D call. The read ends 3 residues shy of where the CDR3 ends; the end is completed using the germline J gene. CDR1 is SQVTM and CDR2 is ANQGSEA in the germline V gene. Trimming left V 4 bases short and J 1 base short, with 7 bases between. This CDR3 is built from 12 residues.

This clone was recorded at least ten times. The read ends 3 residues before the CDR3 terminus; that terminus is restored from the germline J gene. The chain employs TRBV2 and TRBJ2-1; D tentatively fits TRBD1 or TRBD2 (5 bases each). CDR1 SNHLY and CDR2 FYNNEI come from the germline V gene. The CDR3 sequence is 12 residues long. Trimming took off 1 base at V and 9 bases at J, with 7 bases between the two ends. This CDR3 is CASSEERGEQFF. CDR3 DNA (partial): TGTGCCAGCAGTGAAGAGAGGGGTGAG.

At least ten counts were recorded for this clone. The CDR3 is cut off 3 residues early in the read; its end comes from the germline J gene. This chain uses TRBV20-1 with TRBJ2-7; the match to TRBD1 covers 8 bases. The germline V gene encodes CDR1 DFQATT and CDR2 SNEGSKA (reference sequence). The CDR3 sequence is 13 residues long. Trimming at V came to 4 bases and at J to 3 bases, leaving 5 bases not matched to a gene. The CDR3 loop is CSATGQDYYEQYF. Partial CDR3 DNA: TGCAGTGCTACGGGACAGGACTACTACGAG.

In this sample, this clone turned up many times. The CDR3 is cut off 3 residues early in the read; its end comes from the germline J gene. The gene calls are TRBV20-1 and TRBJ2-3, with 8 bases that match TRBD2. Germline V CDR1 and CDR2: DFQATT, SNEGSKA (reference sequence). The V gene end was trimmed by 1 base and the J gene end by 4 bases; junction bases not matched to a gene: 4. CDR3 length equals 14 residues. The CDR3 bases that were read are TGCAGTGCTAGAGGGCCGCGGGAGGCAGATACG. It codes for CSARGPREADT. The entire CDR3 is CSARGPREADTQYF.

This clone came up many times. CDR3 amino acids: CSATAVASGGAMLGNEQFF. The covered CDR3 bases are TGCAGTGCTACGGCGGTGGCTAGCGGGGGGGCGATGTTAGGAAATGAG. This sequence joins TRBV20-1 and TRBJ2-1; 12 bases fit TRBD2. The read comes to an end 3 residues before the CDR3 does, leaving the germline J gene to fill in the end. The CDR3 totals 19 residues. The germline gives CDR1 DFQATT, CDR2 SNEGSKA (reference sequence). J gave up 7 bases and V 4 bases, and 20 bases lay outside the gene matches.

This clone has a count of ten or more. The sequenced fragment ends 3 residues before the CDR3 boundary, so the rest is inferred from the germline J gene. The V call is TRBV9, the J call TRBJ2-5; 10 bases are shared with TRBD2. V dropped 4 bases and J dropped 3; count of bases not matched to a gene: 9. The germline V gene encodes CDR1 SGDLS and CDR2 YYNGEE. The CDR3 contains 16 residues. CDR3 sequence reads: CASSSRLAGNKETQYF. The CDR3 DNA, read in part, is TGTGCCAGCAGCTCCCGACTAGCGGGCAATAAAGAGACC.

This clone was picked up many times. The sequenced fragment ends 3 residues before the CDR3 boundary, so the rest is inferred from the germline J gene. The V call is TRBV7-2, the J call TRBJ2-7; TRBD2 aligns across 7 bases. CDR3 size: 15 residues. Germline V gives CDR1 SGHTA, CDR2 FQGNSA. With V trimmed by 6 bases and J by 0 bases, 8 bases remained unmatched. Here the CDR3 reads CASSRSGLSSYEQYF. Incomplete CDR3 DNA: TGTGCCAGCAGTCGTAGCGGGCTCAGCTCCTACGAG.

This clone showed up many times. The sequence runs out 3 residues before the end of the CDR3; the remainder is reconstructed from the germline J gene. The chain is built from TRBV7-8 and TRBJ1-1, with TRBD1 as a possible D gene (5 bases). The CDR3 is made up of 14 amino acids. The V gene's germline CDR1 is SGHVS and CDR2 FQNEAQ. V was trimmed by 6 bases and J by 1 base, leaving 12 bases between them. The CDR3 sequence: CASRIGATNTEAFF. The CDR3 DNA, read in part, is TGTGCCAGCAGAATAGGGGCGACGAACACTGAA.

This clone was seen repeatedly, ten times or more. The DNA ends 3 residues before the CDR3 does, and the rest of the CDR3 is filled in from the germline J gene. The chain has TRBV30 and TRBJ2-7; 7 positions agree with TRBD2. Germline CDR1 reads GTSNPN; CDR2 reads SVGIG (reference sequence). V was clipped by 3 bases and J by 3 bases; unmatched bases: 17. The CDR3 contains 17 residues. Partial CDR3 DNA: TGTGCCTGGAGCGGAAACCTCGGGCTAGCGGTGGACTACGAG. Translated, it gives CAWSGNLGLAVDYE. The CDR3 as a whole reads CAWSGNLGLAVDYEQYF.

This clone was seen many times. The sequenced fragment ends 3 residues before the CDR3 boundary, so the rest is inferred from the germline J gene. This chain joins TRBV30 and TRBJ2-3; D may be TRBD1 (5 bases). The CDR3 has 12 amino acids. V was shortened by 5 bases and J by 3 bases, with 9 bases between the two germline ends. Per germline, CDR1 GTSNPN and CDR2 SVGIG (reference sequence). The CDR3 region is CAWAGYTDTQYF. Partial CDR3 DNA: TGTGCCTGGGCAGGGTATACAGATACG.

This clone was observed at least ten times. Read sequence stops 3 residues before the CDR3 end, and the germline J gene provides the missing end. This rearrangement joins TRBV7-9 to TRBJ2-7, with D perhaps matching TRBD1 (5 bases). CDR3 length: 14 amino acids. Trimming cost V 2 bases and J 5 bases, with 13 bases left between them. Germline V gene data show CDR1 as SEHNR and CDR2 as FQNEAQ (reference sequence). This CDR3 reads CASSLNQGQDEQYF. The part of the CDR3 DNA that was read is TGTGCCAGCAGCTTAAACCAGGGCCAGGACGAG.

This clone appeared many times. The CDR3 end falls 3 residues outside the read, so it is completed with the germline J gene. The V call is TRBV20-1, the J call TRBJ2-5, with TRBD2 matching 11 bases. The length of the CDR3 is 18 residues. Germline-derived CDR1 and CDR2 are DFQATT and SNEGSKA (reference sequence). With 1 base clipped from V and 3 bases from J, the junction kept 13 bases outside the gene matches. The CDR3 here is CSARVRLAGGRGKETQYF. The CDR3 DNA, read in part, is TGCAGTGCTAGAGTACGTCTAGCGGGGGGCCGGGGGAAAGAGACC.

This clone was seen ten or more times. The sequenced fragment ends 3 residues before the CDR3 boundary, so the rest is inferred from the germline J gene. V is TRBV30 and J is TRBJ1-2, with D unclear. The germline CDR1 and CDR2 sequences are GTSNPN and SVGIG (reference sequence). V shed 0 bases and J shed 5 bases, with 7 bases lying between them. CDR3 size: 12 residues. CDR3 amino acids: CAWSVYYYGYTF. Partial CDR3 DNA: TGTGCCTGGAGTGTATACTATTATGGC.

This clone was counted many times. The read is 3 residues too short to cover the CDR3 end, so that end is filled in from the germline J gene. This sequence joins TRBV15 and TRBJ2-7, with unresolved D. Trimming removed 1 base at V and 2 bases at J, with 9 bases between. CDR1 is LNHNV, CDR2 YYDKDF, per germline (reference sequence). This CDR3 is built from 14 residues. Incomplete CDR3 DNA: TGTGCCACCAGCAGAGGTGGCCCTCCCTACGAG. Its protein product is CATSRGGPPYE. The whole CDR3 sequence is CATSRGGPPYEQYF. The entire variable domain, with the rest obtained from reference TRBV15 and TRBJ2-7, is as follows: DAMVIQNPRYQVTQFGKPVTLSCSQTLNHNVMYWYQQKSSQAPKLLFHYYDKDFNNEADTPDNFQSRRPNTSFCFLDIRSPGLGDTAMYLCATSRGGPPYEQYFGPGTRLTVT.

There are many counts of this clone. The CDR3 goes on 3 residues after the read ends, and that part is filled in from the germline J gene. The rearrangement joins TRBV7-2 to TRBJ1-2, with TRBD1 identical over 8 bases. This CDR3 region has 14 residues. Germline-derived CDR1 and CDR2 are SGHTA and FQGNSA. With 1 base clipped from V and 6 bases from J, the junction kept 4 bases outside the gene matches. The CDR3 here is CASSLGGTGHGYTF. The sequenced CDR3 bases are TGTGCCAGCAGCTTAGGGGGGACAGGCCATGGC.

Many counts were recorded for this clone. The read falls 3 residues short of the CDR3 end, and the missing part is taken from the germline J gene. The rearrangement uses TRBV5-1 and TRBJ1-4; TRBD1 agrees at 7 bases. The CDR3 extends over 16 amino acids. CDR1 is SGHRS, CDR2 YFSETQ, per germline. J was trimmed by 3 bases and V by 4 bases; bases with no gene match: 9. The CDR3 bases that were read are TGCGCCAGCAGCAAGTACAGGGGTCTGGCTAATGAAAAA. Amino acids: CASSKYRGLANEK. The whole CDR3 region reads CASSKYRGLANEKLFF.

Only a few counts were recorded for this clone. The read halts 3 residues ahead of the CDR3 end, with the missing end drawn from the germline J gene. The chain carries TRBV11-1 and TRBJ2-3, with D perhaps given as TRBD1 or TRBD2 (6 bases each). Trimming pared 3 bases from V and 8 bases from J, leaving 15 bases between. The germline V gene encodes CDR1 SGHAT and CDR2 FQDESV (reference sequence). This CDR3 region has 14 residues. The part of the CDR3 DNA that was read is TGTGCCAGCAGCTTTCTGGGCAGGGGAGGTACG. Translating it yields CASSFLGRGGT. The full CDR3 reads CASSFLGRGGTQYF.

This clone was seen ten or more times. The read is 3 residues too short to cover the CDR3 end, so that end is filled in from the germline J gene. The gene calls are TRBV7-2 and TRBJ1-2; 7 bases map to TRBD1. This CDR3 is 13 amino acids long. Looked up from germline, CDR1 is SGHTA and CDR2 is FQGNSA. Incomplete CDR3 DNA: TGTGCCAGCAGCTTCACAGGGGTGCAAGGC. Protein: CASSFTGVQG. The complete CDR3 protein is CASSFTGVQGYTF.

There are many counts of this clone. The read terminates 3 residues ahead of where the CDR3 ends, so the germline J gene completes it. The chain carries TRBV30 and TRBJ2-1, with 7 bases identical to TRBD1. The CDR3 covers 15 residues. J gave up 2 bases and V 3 bases, and 7 bases lay outside the gene matches. Germline V lookup: CDR1 GTSNPN, CDR2 SVGIG (reference sequence). The part of the CDR3 DNA that was read is TGTGCCTGGAGCCCGGACAGGTCCCCCTACAATGAG. Residues: CAWSPDRSPYNE. The full CDR3 reads CAWSPDRSPYNEQFF.